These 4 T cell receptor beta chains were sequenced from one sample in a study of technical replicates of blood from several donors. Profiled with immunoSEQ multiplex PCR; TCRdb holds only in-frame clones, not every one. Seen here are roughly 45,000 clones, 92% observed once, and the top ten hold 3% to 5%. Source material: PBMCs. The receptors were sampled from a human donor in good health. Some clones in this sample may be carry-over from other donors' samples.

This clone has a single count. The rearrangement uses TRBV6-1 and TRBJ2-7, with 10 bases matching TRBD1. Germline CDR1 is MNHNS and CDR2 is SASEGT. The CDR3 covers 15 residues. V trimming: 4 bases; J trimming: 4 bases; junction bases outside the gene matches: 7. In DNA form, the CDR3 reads TGTGCCAGCAGTGCCTCGGGACAGGGGATATACGAGCAGTACTTC. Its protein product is CASSASGQGIYEQYF.

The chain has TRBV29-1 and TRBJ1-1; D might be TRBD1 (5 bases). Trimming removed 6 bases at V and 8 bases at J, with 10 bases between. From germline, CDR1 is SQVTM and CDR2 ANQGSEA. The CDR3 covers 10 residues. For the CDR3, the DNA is TGCAGCGTGGGGAACAGGGAAGCTTTCTTT. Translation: CSVGNREAFF.

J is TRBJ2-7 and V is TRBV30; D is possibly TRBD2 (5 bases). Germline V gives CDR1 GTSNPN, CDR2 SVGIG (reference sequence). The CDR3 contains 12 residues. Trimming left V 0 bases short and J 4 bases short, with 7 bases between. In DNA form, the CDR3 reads TGTGCCTGGAGTGTTACGGGATACGAGCAGTACTTC. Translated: CAWSVTGYEQYF.

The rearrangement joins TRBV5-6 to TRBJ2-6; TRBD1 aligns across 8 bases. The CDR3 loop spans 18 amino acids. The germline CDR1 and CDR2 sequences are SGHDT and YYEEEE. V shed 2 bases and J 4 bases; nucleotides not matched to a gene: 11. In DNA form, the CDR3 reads TGTGCCAGCAGCTTTCCAGGGGGCTGGTCGGACGGGGCCAACGTCCTGACTTTC. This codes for CASSFPGGWSDGANVLTF. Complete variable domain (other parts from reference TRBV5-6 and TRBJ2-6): DAGVTQSPTHLIKTRGQQVTLRCSPKSGHDTVSWYQQALGQGPQFIFQYYEEEERQRGNFPDRFSGHQFPNYSSELNVNALLLGDSALYLCASSFPGGWSDGANVLTFGAGSRLTVL.